The T cell receptor beta chain described here comes from a study of blood T cell repertoires in COVID-19. Study information: Material from acute and convalescent COVID-19 was sourced from the United States, Italy and Spain. In each case, the material was cDNA or gDNA derived from T cells, B-cell-depleted T cells, or PBMCs.

In the authors' methods: Counts of nucleated cells, estimated from reference gene primer amplification, were obtained. Produced via immunoSEQ multiplex PCR; TCRdb's table is partial and in-frame only. V, J and clone size derive from that table, while D and trimming were established from the DNA sequence. The sample holds over 60,000 clones, around 90% seen once. With V trimmed by 5 bases and J by 2 bases, 17 bases remained unmatched. Germline CDR1 LNHNV, CDR2 YYDKDF (reference sequence). The CDR3 contains 20 residues. The V gene is TRBV15, the J gene TRBJ2-6; 8 nucleotides agree with TRBD1. The sequenced sample consisted of peripheral blood. The TCR sequence derives from a man between 60 and 75 years old with acute or convalescent COVID-19. The CDR3, as DNA: TGTGCCACCAGCCGTAGGTACGGGACAGGTACTTGGACTGGGGCCAACGTCCTGACTTTC. It translates to CATSRRYGTGTWTGANVLTF.